These T cell receptor beta chains were read from a single sample in a study of blood T cell repertoires in COVID-19. Here immunoSEQ multiplex PCR was the method, and the copy in TCRdb shows in-frame clones only, minus some. Counted here are approximately 180,000 clones, 80% to 95% occurring once; the ten biggest clones make up approximately 0.5%. The sequenced sample was peripheral blood. The receptors derive from a middle-aged man with acute or convalescent COVID-19. Each CDR3 is given with its conserved first and last residue. D genes are given only for firm matches. Some rows mark clone size as missing; the rest say once, few, many or name a class of expanded clone.

size	V	J	D	DNA	CDR3
-	TRBV11-2	TRBJ1-4	-	TGTGCCAGCGTGGCAGATCCGAATGAAAAACTGTTTTTT	CASVADPNEKLFF
-	TRBV5-4	TRBJ2-3	TRBD2	TGTGCCAGCAGCTCGCTACTAGCGGGCACAGATACGCAGTATTTT	CASSSLLAGTDTQYF
-	TRBV4-3	TRBJ2-1	TRBD1	TGCGCCAGCAGCCAGGGACAGGGGGCCTACAATGAGCAGTTCTTC	CASSQGQGAYNEQFF
-	TRBV11-2	TRBJ2-3	-	TGTGCCAGCGAAGGACAGCCTGCCACAGATACGCAGTATTTT	CASEGQPATDTQYF
-	TRBV7-2	TRBJ1-5	-	TGTGCCAGCAGCTTAGCGACAGGCTTGGCGGAGCCCCAGCATTTT	CASSLATGLAEPQHF
-	TRBV7-8	TRBJ2-1	-	TGTGCCAGCAGCTTAGAAGCACGTTACAATGAGCAGTTCTTC	CASSLEARYNEQFF
few	TRBV27	TRBJ1-1	TRBD1	TGTGCCAGCAGTTGGACAGGGGGTATGAACACTGAAGCTTTCTTT	CASSWTGGMNTEAFF
-	TRBV5-1	TRBJ2-3	TRBD1	TGCGCCAGCAGCACAAGGGACAGCCGCACAGATACGCAGTATTTT	CASSTRDSRTDTQYF
-	TRBV28	TRBJ2-7	-	TGTGCCAGCAGCACAACCGGACTGAGCTACGAGCAGTACTTC	CASSTTGLSYEQYF
-	TRBV3-1/TRBV3-2	TRBJ1-2	-	TGTGCCAGCAGCGCCACGGGGGGGTATGGCTACACCTTC	CASSATGGYGYTF
once	TRBV6-5	TRBJ2-3	-	TGTGCCAGCAGAAGAACAGCAGACACAGATACGCAGTATTTT	CASRRTADTDTQYF
-	TRBV6-4	TRBJ2-2	-	TGTGCCAGCAGCGCGACAGGAGCGAACACCGGGGAGCTGTTTTTT	CASSATGANTGELFF
-	TRBV9	TRBJ1-5	-	TGTGCCAGCAGCGCCGGACGGGAGGGTCAGCCCCAGCATTTT	CASSAGREGQPQHF
-	TRBV7-8	TRBJ1-5	-	TGTGCCAGCAGCAAGACAGATAGCAATCAGCCCCAGCATTTT	CASSKTDSNQPQHF
-	TRBV6-1	TRBJ2-5	-	TGTGCCAGCAGTGAAATGGCAGGCACCATGAAGACCCAGTACTTC	CASSEMAGTMKTQYF
-	TRBV5-8	TRBJ1-4	TRBD1	TGTGCCAGCAGCCCGACCGGGACAGGGATTTTT	CASSPTGTGIF
-	TRBV29-1	TRBJ2-2	-	TGCAGCGCTGAAGGGGACTCCCCTTACGGGGAGCTGTTTTTT	CSAEGDSPYGELFF
few	TRBV4-1	TRBJ1-5	TRBD1	TGCGCCAGCAGCCAAGATGAAGGGGGCTCATGGCCCCAGCATTTT	CASSQDEGGSWPQHF
-	TRBV19	TRBJ2-7	TRBD2	TGTGCCAGTAGTATAGACCCCGGGGCTAGCGGGCACACCGAGCAGTACTTC	CASSIDPGASGHTEQYF
-	TRBV18	TRBJ2-2	TRBD2	TGTGCCAGCTCACCAGGAAGAAGCGGGGCTAACACCGGGGAGCTGTTTTTT	CASSPGRSGANTGELFF
once	TRBV19	TRBJ1-2	TRBD1	TGTGCCAGTAGTATACTACCGGGACAGGGGGACTATGGCTACACCTTC	CASSILPGQGDYGYTF
-	TRBV27	TRBJ2-2	TRBD1	TGTGCCAGCAGTTCAACCGGGACAGCGAACACCGGGGAGCTGTTTTTT	CASSSTGTANTGELFF
-	TRBV10-3	TRBJ2-1	TRBD1	TGTGCCATCAGTCCGGGACAGTCCTACAATGAGCAGTTCTTC	CAISPGQSYNEQFF
-	TRBV9	TRBJ1-4	-	TGTGCCAGCAGTGATGACACTGAAAAACTGTTTTTT	CASSDDTEKLFF
-	TRBV30	TRBJ2-3	TRBD2	TGTGCCTGGGGGACTAGCGGGAGAGATACGCAGTATTTT	CAWGTSGRDTQYF
-	TRBV6-4	TRBJ2-1	TRBD2	TGTGCCAGCAGTCCCATAGCGGGCTCCTACAATGAGCAGTTCTTC	CASSPIAGSYNEQFF
once	TRBV27	TRBJ1-2	-	TGTGCCAGCTCGAGAGGAGGGTTCTTTAATGGCTACACCTTC	CASSRGGFFNGYTF
-	TRBV27	TRBJ2-3	-	TGTGTGACCAGGGCAGGGGGCACAGATACGCAGTATTTT	CVTRAGGTDTQYF
-	TRBV5-4	TRBJ2-3	TRBD2	TGTGCCAGCAGCACCGGGACTAGCGGGGCCATGAATACGCAGTATTTT	CASSTGTSGAMNTQYF
-	TRBV5-1	TRBJ2-1	-	TGCGCCAGCAGCTTAAGACAGTACAATGAGCAGTTCTTC	CASSLRQYNEQFF
-	TRBV1	TRBJ1-5	-	TGCACCAGCAGAACGGATCAGCCCCAGCATTTT	CTSRTDQPQHF
-	TRBV10-3	TRBJ2-7	-	TGTGCCATCAGTGAGCAGGACGGGAGTTACGACGAGCAGTACTTC	CAISEQDGSYDEQYF
-	TRBV19	TRBJ1-1	TRBD1	TGTGCCAGTAGTCCGGGACAGGGGAGGGAAGCTTTCTTT	CASSPGQGREAFF
-	TRBV3-1/TRBV3-2	TRBJ2-7	TRBD1	TGTGCCAGCAGCCAACGACAGGACAGGGGGCGCTTCTACGAGCAGTACTTC	CASSQRQDRGRFYEQYF
-	TRBV24-1	TRBJ2-2	TRBD2	TGTGCCACCAGTGATTCGGCGGGAGGTGGCACCGGGGAGCTGTTTTTT	CATSDSAGGGTGELFF
once	TRBV9	TRBJ2-7	-	TGTGCCAGCAGCGTTTCGGACAGAAGCTACGAGCAGTACTTC	CASSVSDRSYEQYF
-	TRBV6-6	TRBJ1-4	-	TGTGCCAGCAGGGGTTTGGGGGGGTCCGATGAAAAACTGTTTTTT	CASRGLGGSDEKLFF
-	TRBV10-3	TRBJ1-2	-	TGTGCCATCGAAGAGGAAAGCTATGGCTACACCTTC	CAIEEESYGYTF
once	TRBV19	TRBJ1-1	-	TGTGCCAGTAGTATAGGTCAGGGGAACACTGAAGCTTTCTTT	CASSIGQGNTEAFF
few	TRBV15	TRBJ1-4	-	TGTGCCACCAGCCCTGGGGGCACCATCGAGGAAAAACTGTTTTTT	CATSPGGTIEEKLFF
-	TRBV6-2/TRBV6-3	TRBJ1-4	-	TGTGCCAGCAGTTACGCTGGAGCAGGGGCTGAACTGTTTTTT	CASSYAGAGAELFF
-	TRBV2	TRBJ1-2	-	TGTGCCAGCAGGGCGGACAGACTTGTGGGTGGCTACACCTTC	CASRADRLVGGYTF
-	TRBV9	TRBJ2-5	TRBD2	TGTGCCAGCAGCACGACTAGCGGGGACGAGGCCCAGTACTTC	CASSTTSGDEAQYF
-	TRBV4-2	TRBJ2-1	-	TGTGCCAGCAGCCAAGGTGTGGGCGGGCGGTCTTTCTACAATGAGCAGTTCTTC	CASSQGVGGRSFYNEQFF
-	TRBV19	TRBJ2-7	TRBD1	TGTGCCAGTGCGCCGGGACAGGGTTTTTACGAGCAGTACTTC	CASAPGQGFYEQYF
-	TRBV6-5	TRBJ2-7	-	TGTGCCAGCAGTCCCCCCTGGACAGCGTCCTACGAGCAGTACTTC	CASSPPWTASYEQYF
-	TRBV28	TRBJ1-3	-	TGTGCCAGCAGTTTGCTGAGCTCTGGAAACACCATATATTTT	CASSLLSSGNTIYF
-	TRBV5-6	TRBJ2-5	TRBD2	TGTGCCAGCAGCTTCGGAGGACTAGCGGGATCTCGAGAGACCCAGTACTTC	CASSFGGLAGSRETQYF
-	TRBV7-2	TRBJ2-2	TRBD2	TGTGCCAGCAGCTTAGGTCTAGCGGGAGGAACCGGGGAGCTGTTTTTT	CASSLGLAGGTGELFF
-	TRBV4-1	TRBJ1-5	-	TGCGCCAGCAGCCACGGGACACCCCCTCTATACAGCAATCAGCCCCAGCATTTT	CASSHGTPPLYSNQPQHF
-	TRBV6-8	TRBJ1-5	TRBD1	TGTGCCAGGGGTGGACAGGGTAAGAGCAATCAGCCCCAGCATTTT	CARGGQGKSNQPQHF
-	TRBV18	TRBJ2-1	TRBD1	TGTGCCAGCTCACCTGAACAGGGGGCTGCCAATGAGCAGTTCTTC	CASSPEQGAANEQFF
-	TRBV6-5	TRBJ1-6	-	TGTGCCAGCAGAAGAACAGGGCCTAATTCACCCCTCCACTTT	CASRRTGPNSPLHF
-	TRBV7-9	TRBJ1-4	-	TGTGCCAGCAGCTTCGGCCGAGGGACTAATGAAAAACTGTTTTTT	CASSFGRGTNEKLFF
-	TRBV24-1	TRBJ2-3	TRBD1	TGTGCCACCAGTGACCCGGGACAGGGGACGGATACGCAGTATTTT	CATSDPGQGTDTQYF